This T cell receptor (beta chain) was found in a study of identifying expanded T cells in peripheral blood. Study results and limitations: Over two and four weeks, about 15 and 19 clones changed, versus approximately 1.1 between replicates. Two-week clone count variance significantly increased as total template count grew.

The data were produced by immunoSEQ multiplex PCR, yet TCRdb's version contains in-frame clones alone and is incomplete. Here the sample spans about 100,000 clones, 75% to 90% being singletons. Germline CDR1 reads LGHNA; CDR2 reads YSLEER. This CDR3 is 16 amino acids long. The V and J ends lost 4 bases and 6 bases respectively, with 21 bases between them. Details on this clone: Antigen unknown.

No infections or other immune events were documented during collection. The rearrangement links TRBV4-3 to TRBJ1-2, with D tentatively TRBD1 (6 bases). This TCR was recovered from a person aged 18 to 75 in good health. Input material: blood. The CDR3 here is CASSRAGNRVVDGYTF. DNA of the CDR3: TGCGCCAGCAGCCGAGCCGGCAACAGGGTTGTAGATGGCTACACCTTC.